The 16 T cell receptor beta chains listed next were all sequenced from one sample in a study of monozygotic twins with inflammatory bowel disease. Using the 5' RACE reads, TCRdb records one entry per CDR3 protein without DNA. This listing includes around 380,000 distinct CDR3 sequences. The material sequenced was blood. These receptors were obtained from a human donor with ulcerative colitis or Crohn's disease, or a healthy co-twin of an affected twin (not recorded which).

The CDR3 sequence: CASSSHGTSGGYTQYF. The chain employs TRBV6-5 and TRBJ2-3; with no DNA, the TCRdb D assignment of TRBD2 cannot be verified. Germline CDR1 MNHEY, CDR2 SVGAGI. The CDR3 loop spans 16 amino acids.

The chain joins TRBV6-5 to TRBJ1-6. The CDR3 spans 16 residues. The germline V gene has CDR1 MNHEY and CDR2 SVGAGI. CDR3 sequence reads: CASSYSRGSYNSPLHF.

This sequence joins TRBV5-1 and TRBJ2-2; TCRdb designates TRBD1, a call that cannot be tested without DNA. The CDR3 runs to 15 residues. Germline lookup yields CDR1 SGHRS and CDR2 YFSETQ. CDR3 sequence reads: CASSPDRGRPGELFF.

The CDR3: CSAREGLAGGKETQYF. The chain employs TRBV20-1 and TRBJ2-5; absent DNA, TCRdb's TRBD2 call cannot be checked. The CDR3 totals 16 residues. CDR1 DFQATT and CDR2 SNEGSKA come from the germline V gene (reference sequence).

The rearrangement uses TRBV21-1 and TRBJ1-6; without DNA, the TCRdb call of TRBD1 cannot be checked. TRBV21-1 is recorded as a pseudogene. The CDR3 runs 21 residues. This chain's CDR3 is CASSSSLGQGVLSSYNSPLHF.

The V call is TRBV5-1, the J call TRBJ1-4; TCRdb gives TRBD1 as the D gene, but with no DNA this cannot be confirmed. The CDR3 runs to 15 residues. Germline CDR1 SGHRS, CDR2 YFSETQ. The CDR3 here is CASSLAGDPNEKLFF.

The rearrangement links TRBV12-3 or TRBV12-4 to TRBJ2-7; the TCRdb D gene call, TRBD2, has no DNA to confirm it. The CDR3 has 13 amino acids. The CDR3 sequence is CASSLTSGGEQYF.

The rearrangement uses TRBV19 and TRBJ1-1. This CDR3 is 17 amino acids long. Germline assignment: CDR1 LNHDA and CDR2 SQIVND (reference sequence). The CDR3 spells CASSIRGSRGGNTEAFF.

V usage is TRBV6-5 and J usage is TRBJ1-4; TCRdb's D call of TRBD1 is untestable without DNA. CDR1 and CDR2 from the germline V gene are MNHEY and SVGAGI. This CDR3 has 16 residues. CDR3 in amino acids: CASSHVPGAENEKLFF.

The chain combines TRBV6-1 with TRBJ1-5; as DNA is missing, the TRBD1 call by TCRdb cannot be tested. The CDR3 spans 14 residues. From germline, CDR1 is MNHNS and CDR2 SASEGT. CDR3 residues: CASRGPNSNQPQHF.

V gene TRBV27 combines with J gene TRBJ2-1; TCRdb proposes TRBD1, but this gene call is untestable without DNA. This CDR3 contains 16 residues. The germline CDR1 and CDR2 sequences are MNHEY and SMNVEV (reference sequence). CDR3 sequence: CASSHVGGSSYNEQFF.

This chain's CDR3 is CASSYGSGADTQYF. This chain uses TRBV5-1 with TRBJ2-3; TCRdb's D call of TRBD2 is untestable without DNA. The V gene's germline CDR1 is SGHRS and CDR2 YFSETQ. This CDR3 region has 14 residues.

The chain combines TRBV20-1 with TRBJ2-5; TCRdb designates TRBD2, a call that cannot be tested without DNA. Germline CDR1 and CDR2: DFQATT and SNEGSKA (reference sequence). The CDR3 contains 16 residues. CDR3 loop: CSARGVAAAFQETQYF.

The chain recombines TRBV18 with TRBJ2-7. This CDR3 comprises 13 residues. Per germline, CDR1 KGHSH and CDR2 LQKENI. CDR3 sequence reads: CASSPSELDEQYF.

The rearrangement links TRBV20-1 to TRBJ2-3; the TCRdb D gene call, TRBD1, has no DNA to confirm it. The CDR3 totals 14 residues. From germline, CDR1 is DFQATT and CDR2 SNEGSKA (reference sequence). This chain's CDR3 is CSATQGGVTDTQYF.

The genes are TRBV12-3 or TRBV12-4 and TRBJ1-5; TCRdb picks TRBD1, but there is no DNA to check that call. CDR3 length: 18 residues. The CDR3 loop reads CASSLILGADSGNQPQHF.